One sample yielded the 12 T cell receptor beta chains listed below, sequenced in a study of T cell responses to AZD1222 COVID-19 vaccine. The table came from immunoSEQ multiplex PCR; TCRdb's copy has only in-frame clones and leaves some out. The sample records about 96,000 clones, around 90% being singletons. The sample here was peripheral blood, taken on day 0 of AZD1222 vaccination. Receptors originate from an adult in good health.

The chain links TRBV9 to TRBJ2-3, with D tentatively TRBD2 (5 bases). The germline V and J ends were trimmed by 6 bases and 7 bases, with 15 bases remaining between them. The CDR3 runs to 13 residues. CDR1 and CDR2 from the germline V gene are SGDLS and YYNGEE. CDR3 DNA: TGTGCCAGCACCCTAGAGGGTCACAATACGCAGTATTTT. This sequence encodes CASTLEGHNTQYF.

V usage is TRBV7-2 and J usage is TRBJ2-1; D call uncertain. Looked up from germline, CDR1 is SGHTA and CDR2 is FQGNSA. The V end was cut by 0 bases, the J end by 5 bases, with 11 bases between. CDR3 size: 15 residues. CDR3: CASSLAATTNNEQFF. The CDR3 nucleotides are TGTGCCAGCAGCTTAGCGGCAACCACTAACAATGAGCAGTTCTTC. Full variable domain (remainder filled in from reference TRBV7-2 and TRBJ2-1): GAGVSQSPSNKVTEKGKDVELRCDPISGHTALYWYRQSLGQGLEFLIYFQGNSAPDKSGLPSDRFSAERTGGSVSTLTIQRTQQEDSAVYLCASSLAATTNNEQFFGPGTRLTVL.

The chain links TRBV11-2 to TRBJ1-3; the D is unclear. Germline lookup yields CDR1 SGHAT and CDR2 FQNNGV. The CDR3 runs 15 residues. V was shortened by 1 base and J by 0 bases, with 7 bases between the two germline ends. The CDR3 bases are TGTGCCAGCAGCTTAGGTTCAGCCTCTGGAAACACCATATATTTT. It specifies CASSLGSASGNTIYF.

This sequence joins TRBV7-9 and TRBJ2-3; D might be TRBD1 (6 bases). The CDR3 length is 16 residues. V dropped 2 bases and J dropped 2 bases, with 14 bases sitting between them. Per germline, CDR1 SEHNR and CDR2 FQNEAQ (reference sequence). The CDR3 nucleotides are TGTGCCAGCAGCTTAATTAGGGGGTCCACCACAGATACGCAGTATTTT. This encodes CASSLIRGSTTDTQYF.

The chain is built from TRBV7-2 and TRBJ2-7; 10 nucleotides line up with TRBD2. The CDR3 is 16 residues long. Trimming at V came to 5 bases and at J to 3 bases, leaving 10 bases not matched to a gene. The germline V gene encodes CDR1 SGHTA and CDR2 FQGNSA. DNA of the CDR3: TGTGCCAGCAGCCCCCCATTAGCTAGCGGGAGCTACGAGCAGTACTTC. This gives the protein CASSPPLASGSYEQYF. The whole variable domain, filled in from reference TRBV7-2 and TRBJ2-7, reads GAGVSQSPSNKVTEKGKDVELRCDPISGHTALYWYRQSLGQGLEFLIYFQGNSAPDKSGLPSDRFSAERTGGSVSTLTIQRTQQEDSAVYLCASSPPLASGSYEQYFGPGTRLTVT.

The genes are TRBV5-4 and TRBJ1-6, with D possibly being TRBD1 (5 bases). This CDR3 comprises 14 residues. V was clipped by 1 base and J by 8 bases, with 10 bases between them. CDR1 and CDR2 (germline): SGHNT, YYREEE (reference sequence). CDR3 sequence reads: CASSLQWGDSPLHF. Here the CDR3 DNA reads TGTGCCAGCAGCTTGCAATGGGGCGATTCACCCCTCCACTTT.

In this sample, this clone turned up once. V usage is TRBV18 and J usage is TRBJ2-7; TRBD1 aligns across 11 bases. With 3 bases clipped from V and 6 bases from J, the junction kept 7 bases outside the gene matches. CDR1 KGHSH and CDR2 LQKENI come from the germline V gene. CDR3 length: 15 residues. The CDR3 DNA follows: TGTGCCAGCTCACCTGTCGGACAGGGGGCTGGCGAGCAGTACTTC. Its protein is CASSPVGQGAGEQYF.

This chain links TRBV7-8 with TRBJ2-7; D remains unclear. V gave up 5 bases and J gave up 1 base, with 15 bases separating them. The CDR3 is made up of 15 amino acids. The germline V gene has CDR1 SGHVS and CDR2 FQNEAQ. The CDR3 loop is CASSLGASSSYEQYF. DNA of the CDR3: TGTGCCAGCAGCCTAGGAGCATCCTCGTCCTACGAGCAGTACTTC.

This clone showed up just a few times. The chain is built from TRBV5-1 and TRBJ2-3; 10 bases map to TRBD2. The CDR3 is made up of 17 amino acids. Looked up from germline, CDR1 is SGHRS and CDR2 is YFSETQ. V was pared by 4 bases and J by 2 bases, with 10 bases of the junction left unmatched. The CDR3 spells CASSRTSGRASTDTQYF. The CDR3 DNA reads TGCGCCAGCAGCCGAACCAGCGGGAGGGCTTCCACAGATACGCAGTATTTT.

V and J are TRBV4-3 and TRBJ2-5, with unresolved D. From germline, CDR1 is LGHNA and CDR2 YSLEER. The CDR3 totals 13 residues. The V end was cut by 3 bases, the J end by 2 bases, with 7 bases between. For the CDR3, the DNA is TGCGCCAGCAGCCAGAGAAGTCAAGAGACCCAGTACTTC. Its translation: CASSQRSQETQYF.

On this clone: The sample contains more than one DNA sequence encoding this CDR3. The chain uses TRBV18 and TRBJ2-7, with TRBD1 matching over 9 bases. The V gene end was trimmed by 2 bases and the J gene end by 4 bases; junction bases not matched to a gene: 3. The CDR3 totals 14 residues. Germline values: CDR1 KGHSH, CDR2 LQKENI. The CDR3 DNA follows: TGTGCCAGCTCACCAGGACAGGGGACTTACGAGCAGTACTTC. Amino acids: CASSPGQGTYEQYF.

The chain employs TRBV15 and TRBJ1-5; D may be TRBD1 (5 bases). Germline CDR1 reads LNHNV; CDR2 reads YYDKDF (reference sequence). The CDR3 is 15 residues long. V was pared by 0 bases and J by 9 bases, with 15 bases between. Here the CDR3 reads CATSRDPGPSRPQHF. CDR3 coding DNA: TGTGCCACCAGCAGAGACCCAGGGCCCTCGAGGCCCCAGCATTTT.